Described below is a single T cell receptor beta chain sequence and its context. Its cognate antigen is unknown. The sample belongs to a study of shared clonotypes between healthy human individuals. Looking at the study overall: Contributing individuals were a couple of females and three males aged 18 to 49. Per-donor plates numbered three CD4 naive, three CD4 memory, two CD8 naive and one CD8 memory. General study points: How much donors shared clonotypes was expected to be affected by sequencing depth. What limited the represented genetic and exposure-history diversity was the small number of donors.

V was trimmed by 3 bases and J by 8 bases, leaving 13 bases between them. The CDR3 is 13 amino acids. Germline V gene lookup returns CDR1 MDHEN and CDR2 SYDVKM. Repertoires were generated with immunoSEQ multiplex PCR, while TCRdb's copy carries only in-frame clones and drops some. The repertoire holds roughly 2.5 million clones, approximately 94% seen once, with 0.13% to 0.15% in the top ten. The chain links TRBV28 to TRBJ1-2; D not certain. Sequencing was carried out using naive CD4+ T cells sorted from blood. Sample subset: CD45RA+ positively selected. The sequence derives from a man aged 18-30 years in good health. CDR3: CASSLSWVEGYTF. The CDR3 nucleotides are TGTGCCAGCAGTTTGTCGTGGGTAGAAGGCTACACCTTC.